This T cell receptor (beta chain) was identified in a study of blood T cell repertoires in COVID-19. Study overall: Material from acute and convalescent COVID-19 was sourced from the United States, Italy and Spain.

CDR3 length: 16 amino acids. Germline assignment: CDR1 SGHDT and CDR2 YYEEEE. The junction had 4 bases not matched to a gene; V was cut back by 4 bases and J by 1 base. As processed by the authors: Nucleated cell counts were estimated from reference gene primer amplification. Profiling relied on immunoSEQ multiplex PCR, and the TCRdb table lists in-frame clones only, not all of them. For V, J and clone size, that table is used; D and trimming come from the DNA. This sample has roughly 440,000 clones, with roughly 88% found just once. This receptor was obtained from a woman aged 50 to 60 with COVID-19, enrolled during active disease. The V call is TRBV5-6, the J call TRBJ1-6; 8 bases are shared with TRBD1. Material: peripheral blood. CDR3 coding DNA: TGTGCCAGCAGCGGCAGGGGGCAATCCTATAATTCACCCCTCCACTTT. Translating it yields CASSGRGQSYNSPLHF. The entire variable domain, with the rest obtained from reference TRBV5-6 and TRBJ1-6, is as follows: DAGVTQSPTHLIKTRGQQVTLRCSPKSGHDTVSWYQQALGQGPQFIFQYYEEEERQRGNFPDRFSGHQFPNYSSELNVNALLLGDSALYLCASSGRGQSYNSPLHFGNGTRLTVT.